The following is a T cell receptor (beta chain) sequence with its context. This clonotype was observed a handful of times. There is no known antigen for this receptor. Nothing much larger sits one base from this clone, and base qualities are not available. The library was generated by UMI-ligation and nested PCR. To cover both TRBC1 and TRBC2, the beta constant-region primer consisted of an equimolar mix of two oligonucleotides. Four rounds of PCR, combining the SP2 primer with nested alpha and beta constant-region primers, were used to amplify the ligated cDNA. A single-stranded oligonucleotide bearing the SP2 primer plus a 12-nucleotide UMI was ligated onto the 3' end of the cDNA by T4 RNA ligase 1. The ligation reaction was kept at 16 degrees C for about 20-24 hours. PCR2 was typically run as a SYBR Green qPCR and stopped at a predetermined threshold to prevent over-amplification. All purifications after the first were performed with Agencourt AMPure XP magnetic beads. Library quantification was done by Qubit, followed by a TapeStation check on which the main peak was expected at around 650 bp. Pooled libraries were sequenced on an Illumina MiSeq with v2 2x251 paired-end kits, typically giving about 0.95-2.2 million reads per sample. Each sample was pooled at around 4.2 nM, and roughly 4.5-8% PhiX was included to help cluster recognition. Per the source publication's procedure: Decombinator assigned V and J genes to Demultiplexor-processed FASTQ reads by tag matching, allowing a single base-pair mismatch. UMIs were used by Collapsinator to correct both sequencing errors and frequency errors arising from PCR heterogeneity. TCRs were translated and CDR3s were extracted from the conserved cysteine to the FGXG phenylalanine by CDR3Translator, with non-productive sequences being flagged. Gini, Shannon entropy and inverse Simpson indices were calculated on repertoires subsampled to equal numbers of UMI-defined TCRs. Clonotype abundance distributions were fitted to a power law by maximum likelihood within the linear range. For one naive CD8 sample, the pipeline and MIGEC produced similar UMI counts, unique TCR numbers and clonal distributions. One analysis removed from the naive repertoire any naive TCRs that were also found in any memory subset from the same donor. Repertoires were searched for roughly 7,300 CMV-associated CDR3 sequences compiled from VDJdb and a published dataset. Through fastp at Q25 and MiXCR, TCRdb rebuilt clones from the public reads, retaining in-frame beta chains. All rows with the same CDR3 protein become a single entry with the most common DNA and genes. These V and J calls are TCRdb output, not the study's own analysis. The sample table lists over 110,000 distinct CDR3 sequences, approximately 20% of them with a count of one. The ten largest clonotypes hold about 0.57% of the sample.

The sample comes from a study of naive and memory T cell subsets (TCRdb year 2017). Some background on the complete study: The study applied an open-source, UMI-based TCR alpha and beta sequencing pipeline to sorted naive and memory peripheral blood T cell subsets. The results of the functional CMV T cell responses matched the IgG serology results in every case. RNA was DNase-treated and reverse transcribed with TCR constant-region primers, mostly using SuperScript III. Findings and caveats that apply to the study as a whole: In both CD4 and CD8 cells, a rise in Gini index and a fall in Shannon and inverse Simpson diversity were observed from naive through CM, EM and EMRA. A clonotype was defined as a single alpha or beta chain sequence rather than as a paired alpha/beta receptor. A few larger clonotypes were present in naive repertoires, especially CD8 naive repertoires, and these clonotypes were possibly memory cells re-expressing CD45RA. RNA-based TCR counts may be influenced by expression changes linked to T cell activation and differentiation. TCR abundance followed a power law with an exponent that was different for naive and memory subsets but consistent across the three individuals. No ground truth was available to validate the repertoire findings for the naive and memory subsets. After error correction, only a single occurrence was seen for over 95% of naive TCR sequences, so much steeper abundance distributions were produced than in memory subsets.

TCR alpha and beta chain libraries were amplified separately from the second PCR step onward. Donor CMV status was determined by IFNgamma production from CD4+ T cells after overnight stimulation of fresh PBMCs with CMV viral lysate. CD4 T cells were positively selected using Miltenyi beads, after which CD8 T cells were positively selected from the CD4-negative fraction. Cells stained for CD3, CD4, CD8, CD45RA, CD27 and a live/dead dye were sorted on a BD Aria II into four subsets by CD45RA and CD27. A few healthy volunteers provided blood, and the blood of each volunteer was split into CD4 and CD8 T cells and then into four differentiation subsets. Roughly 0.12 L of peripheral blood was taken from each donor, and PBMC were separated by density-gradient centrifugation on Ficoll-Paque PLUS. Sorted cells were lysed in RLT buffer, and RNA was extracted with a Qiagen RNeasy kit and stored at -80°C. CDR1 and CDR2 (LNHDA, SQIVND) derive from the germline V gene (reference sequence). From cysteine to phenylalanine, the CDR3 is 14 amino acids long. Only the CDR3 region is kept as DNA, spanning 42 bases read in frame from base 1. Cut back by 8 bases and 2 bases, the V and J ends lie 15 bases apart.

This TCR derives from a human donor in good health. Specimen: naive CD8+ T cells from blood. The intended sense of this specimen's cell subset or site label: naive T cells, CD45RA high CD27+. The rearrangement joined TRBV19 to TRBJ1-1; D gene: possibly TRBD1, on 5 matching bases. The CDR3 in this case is CASLTGQGNTEAFF. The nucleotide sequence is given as TGTGCCAGTCTGACGGGGCAGGGTAACACTGAAGCTTTCTTT. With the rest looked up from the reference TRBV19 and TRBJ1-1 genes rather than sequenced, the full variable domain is DGGITQSPKYLFRKEGQNVTLSCEQNLNHDAMYWYRQDPGQGLRLIYYSQIVNDFQKGDIAEGYSVSREKKESFPLTVTSAQKNPTAFYLCASLTGQGNTEAFFGQGTRLTVV.